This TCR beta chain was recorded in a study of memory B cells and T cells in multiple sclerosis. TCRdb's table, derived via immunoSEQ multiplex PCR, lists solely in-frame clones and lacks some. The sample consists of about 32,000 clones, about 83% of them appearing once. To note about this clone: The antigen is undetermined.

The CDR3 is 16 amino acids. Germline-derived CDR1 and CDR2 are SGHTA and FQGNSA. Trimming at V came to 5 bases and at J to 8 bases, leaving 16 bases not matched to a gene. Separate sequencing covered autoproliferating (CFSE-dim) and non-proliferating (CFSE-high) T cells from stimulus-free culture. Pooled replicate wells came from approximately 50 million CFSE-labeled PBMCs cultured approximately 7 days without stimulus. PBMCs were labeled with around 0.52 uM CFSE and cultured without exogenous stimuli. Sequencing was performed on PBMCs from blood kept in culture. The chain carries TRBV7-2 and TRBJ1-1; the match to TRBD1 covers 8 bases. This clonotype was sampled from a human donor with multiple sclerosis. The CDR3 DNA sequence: TGTGCCAGCAGCCCCCGAGTGGGCAGGGGGCCAACGGAAGCTTTCTTT. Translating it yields CASSPRVGRGPTEAFF.